One TCR beta chain is described in this entry. Researchers sorted participants into cohorts using their self-reported clinical history. Shortly before study entry, within 2 weeks, exposed participants had met a COVID-19 case. Authors' data handling: Nucleated cell number was recorded as an estimate derived from reference gene primer amplification. Data came from immunoSEQ multiplex PCR; TCRdb stores just in-frame clones and leaves some out. The V and J calls and clone size were taken over from that table, and D and trimming were inferred from the DNA. Of 250,000 or so clones in the sample, about 90% were seen once. The CDR3 is 14 amino acids. Trimming cost V 1 base and J 7 bases, with 10 bases left between them. Germline V gives CDR1 KGHDR, CDR2 SFDVKD. These data belong to a study of blood T cell repertoires in COVID-19. Study details: PBMCs, B-cell-depleted T cells, or T cells were the source of the cDNA or gDNA that made up the material.

This rearrangement joins TRBV24-1 to TRBJ1-5; tentative D call: TRBD1 (5 bases). Sequencing input: PBMCs or T cells enriched from blood (not recorded which). The TCR was taken from a woman in her 40s who had been exposed to COVID-19. The CDR3 DNA follows: TGTGCCACCAGTGATTTAGGGGAGGGGCAGCCCCAGCATTTT. Its translation is CATSDLGEGQPQHF.